This T cell receptor (beta chain) is drawn from a study of blood T cell repertoires in COVID-19. TCRdb keeps only in-frame clones here, not all; method: immunoSEQ multiplex PCR. This table holds around 300,000 clones, 80% to 95% found once. After removal of 2 bases from V and 5 bases from J, the junction contained 15 bases not matched to a gene. The germline CDR1 and CDR2 sequences are SNHLY and FYNNEI. The CDR3 totals 17 residues. The rearrangement joins TRBV2 to TRBJ2-7, with 7 bases identical to TRBD2. Specimen: peripheral blood. This TCR derives from a woman aged 30 to 39 with COVID-19, enrolled during active disease. The DNA for the CDR3 is TGTGCCAGCAGTGAATCCGGGCCTAGCGGTCCTCAGGACGAGCAGTACTTC. The encoded protein is CASSESGPSGPQDEQYF.